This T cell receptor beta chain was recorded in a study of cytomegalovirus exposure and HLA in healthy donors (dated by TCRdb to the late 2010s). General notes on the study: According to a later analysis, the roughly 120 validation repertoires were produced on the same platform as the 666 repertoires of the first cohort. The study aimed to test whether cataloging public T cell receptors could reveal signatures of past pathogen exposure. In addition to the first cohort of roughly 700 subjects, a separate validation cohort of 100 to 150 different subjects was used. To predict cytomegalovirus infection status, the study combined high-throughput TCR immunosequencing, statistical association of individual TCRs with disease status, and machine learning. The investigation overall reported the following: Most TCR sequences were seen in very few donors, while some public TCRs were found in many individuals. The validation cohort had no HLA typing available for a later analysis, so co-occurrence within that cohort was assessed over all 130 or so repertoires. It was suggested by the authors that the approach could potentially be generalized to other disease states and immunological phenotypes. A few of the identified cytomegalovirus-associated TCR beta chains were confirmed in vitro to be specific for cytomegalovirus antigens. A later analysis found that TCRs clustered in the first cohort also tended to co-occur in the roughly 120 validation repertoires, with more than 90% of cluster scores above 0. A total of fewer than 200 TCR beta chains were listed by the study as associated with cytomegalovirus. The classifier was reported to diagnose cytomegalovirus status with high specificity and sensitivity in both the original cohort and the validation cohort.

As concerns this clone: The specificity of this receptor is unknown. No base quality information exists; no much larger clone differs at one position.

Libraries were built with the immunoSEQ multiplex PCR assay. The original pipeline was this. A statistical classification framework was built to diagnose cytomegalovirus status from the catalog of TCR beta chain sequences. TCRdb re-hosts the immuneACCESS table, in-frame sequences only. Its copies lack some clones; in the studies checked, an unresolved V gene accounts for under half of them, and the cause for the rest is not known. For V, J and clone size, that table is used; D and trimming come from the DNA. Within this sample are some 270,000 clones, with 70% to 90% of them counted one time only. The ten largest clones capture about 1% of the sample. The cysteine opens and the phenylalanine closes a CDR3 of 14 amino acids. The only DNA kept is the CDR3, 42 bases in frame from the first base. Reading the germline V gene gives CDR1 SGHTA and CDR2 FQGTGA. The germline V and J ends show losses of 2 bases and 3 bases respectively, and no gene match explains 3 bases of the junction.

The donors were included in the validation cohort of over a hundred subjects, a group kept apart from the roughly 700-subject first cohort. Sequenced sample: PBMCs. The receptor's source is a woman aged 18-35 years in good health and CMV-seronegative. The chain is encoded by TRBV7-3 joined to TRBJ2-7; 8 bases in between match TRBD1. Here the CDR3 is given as CASSLLGQGYEQYF. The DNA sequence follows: TGTGCCAGCAGCTTACTTGGACAGGGCTACGAGCAGTACTTC. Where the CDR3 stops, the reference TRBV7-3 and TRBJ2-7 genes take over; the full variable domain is GAGVSQTPSNKVTEKGKYVELRCDPISGHTALYWYRQSLGQGPEFLIYFQGTGAADDSGLPNDRFFAVRPEGSVSTLKIQRTERGDSAVYLCASSLLGQGYEQYFGPGTRLTVT.